This T cell receptor (beta chain) was captured in a study of vaccination and CD4 T cells after COVID-19. Described treatment: approximately 9-day PBMC culture with coronavirus spike peptide pools or control peptides (ViraFEST assay). Note on this clonotype: Its antigen is as yet unknown.

The Oncomine TCR Beta short-read assay sequenced DNA from cultured CD4+ T cells. TCRdb used MiXCR to reprocess the PCR reads, holding one entry per CDR3 protein. The data contain about 9,200 distinct CDR3 sequences, 35% to 50% of them singletons. This receptor was identified in a human donor who had recovered from COVID-19. Specimen: CD4+ T cells from blood, cultured in vitro.

The CDR3 region is CASSLYGTGKFAEQFF. CDR3 bases: TGTGCCAGCAGTTTATATGGGACAGGGAAATTTGCTGAGCAGTTCTTC. The chain is built from TRBV27 and TRBJ2-1, with 9 positions matching TRBD1. V was clipped by 1 base and J by 9 bases; unmatched bases: 10. Germline-derived CDR1 and CDR2 are MNHEY and SMNVEV (reference sequence). This CDR3 comprises 16 residues.